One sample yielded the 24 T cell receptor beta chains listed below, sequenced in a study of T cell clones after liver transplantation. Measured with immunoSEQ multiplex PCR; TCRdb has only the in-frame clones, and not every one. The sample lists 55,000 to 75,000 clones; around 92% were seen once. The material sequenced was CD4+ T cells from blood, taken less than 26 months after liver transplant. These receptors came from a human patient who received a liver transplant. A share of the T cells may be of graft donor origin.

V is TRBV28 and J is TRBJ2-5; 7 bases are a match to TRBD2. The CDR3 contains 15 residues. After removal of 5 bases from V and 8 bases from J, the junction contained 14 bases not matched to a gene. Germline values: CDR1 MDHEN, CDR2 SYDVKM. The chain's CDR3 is CASSPPGLSQGTQYF. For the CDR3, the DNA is TGTGCCAGCAGTCCCCCGGGACTATCCCAAGGAACCCAGTACTTC.

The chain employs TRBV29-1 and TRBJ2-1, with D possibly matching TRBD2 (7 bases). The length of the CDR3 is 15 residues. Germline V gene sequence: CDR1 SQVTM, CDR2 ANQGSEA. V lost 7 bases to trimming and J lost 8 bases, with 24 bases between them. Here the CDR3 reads CSAPGEGRGRDEQFF. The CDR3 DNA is TGCAGCGCGCCAGGGGAGGGGAGGGGACGGGATGAGCAGTTCTTC.

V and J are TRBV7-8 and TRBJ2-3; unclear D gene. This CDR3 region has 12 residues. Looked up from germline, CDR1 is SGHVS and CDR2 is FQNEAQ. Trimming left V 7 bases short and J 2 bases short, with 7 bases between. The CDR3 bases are TGTGCCAGCACCCTTTTCACAGATACGCAGTATTTT. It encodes CASTLFTDTQYF. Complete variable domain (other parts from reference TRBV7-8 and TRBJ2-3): GAGVSQSPRYKVAKRGQDVALRCDPISGHVSLFWYQQALGQGPEFLTYFQNEAQLDKSGLPSDRFFAERPEGSVSTLKIQRTQQEDSAVYLCASTLFTDTQYFGPGTRLTVL.

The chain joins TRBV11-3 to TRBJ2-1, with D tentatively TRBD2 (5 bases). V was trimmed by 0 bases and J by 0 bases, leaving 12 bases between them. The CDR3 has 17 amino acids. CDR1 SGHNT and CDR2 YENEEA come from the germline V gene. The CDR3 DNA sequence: TGTGCCAGCAGCTTAGACCGGGGTCCGAGCTCCTACAATGAGCAGTTCTTC. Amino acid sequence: CASSLDRGPSSYNEQFF. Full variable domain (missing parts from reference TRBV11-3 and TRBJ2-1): EAGVVQSPRYKIIEKKQPVAFWCNPISGHNTLYWYLQNLGQGPELLIRYENEEAVDDSQLPKDRFSAERLKGVDSTLKIQPAELGDSAVYLCASSLDRGPSSYNEQFFGPGTRLTVL.

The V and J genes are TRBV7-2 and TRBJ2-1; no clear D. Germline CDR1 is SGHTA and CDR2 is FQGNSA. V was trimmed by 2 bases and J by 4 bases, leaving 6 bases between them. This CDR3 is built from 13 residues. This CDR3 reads CASSLSAYNEQFF. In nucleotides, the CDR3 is TGTGCCAGCAGCTTATCCGCATACAATGAGCAGTTCTTC. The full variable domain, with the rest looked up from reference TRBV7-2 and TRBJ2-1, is GAGVSQSPSNKVTEKGKDVELRCDPISGHTALYWYRQSLGQGLEFLIYFQGNSAPDKSGLPSDRFSAERTGGSVSTLTIQRTQQEDSAVYLCASSLSAYNEQFFGPGTRLTVL.

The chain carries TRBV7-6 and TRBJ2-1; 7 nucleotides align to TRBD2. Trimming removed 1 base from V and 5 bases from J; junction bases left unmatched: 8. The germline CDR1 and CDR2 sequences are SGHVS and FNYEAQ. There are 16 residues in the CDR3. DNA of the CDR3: TGTGCCAGCAGCTTAGGGCCGGGGAGGGGCGACAATGAGCAGTTCTTC. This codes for CASSLGPGRGDNEQFF.

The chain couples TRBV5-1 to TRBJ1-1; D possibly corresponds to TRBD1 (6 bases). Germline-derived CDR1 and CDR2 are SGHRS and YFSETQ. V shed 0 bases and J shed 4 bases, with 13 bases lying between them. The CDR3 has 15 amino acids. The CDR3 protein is CASSLGTDLGTEAFF. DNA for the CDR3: TGCGCCAGCAGCTTGGGGACAGATTTGGGCACTGAAGCTTTCTTT. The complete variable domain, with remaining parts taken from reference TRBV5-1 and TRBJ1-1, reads KAGVTQTPRYLIKTRGQQVTLSCSPISGHRSVSWYQQTPGQGLQFLFEYFSETQRNKGNFPGRFSGRQFSNSRSEMNVSTLELGDSALYLCASSLGTDLGTEAFFGQGTRLTVV.

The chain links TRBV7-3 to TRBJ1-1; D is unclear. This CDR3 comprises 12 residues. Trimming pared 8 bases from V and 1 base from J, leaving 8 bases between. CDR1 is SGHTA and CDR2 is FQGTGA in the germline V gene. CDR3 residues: CASGDPNTEAFF. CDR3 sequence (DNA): TGTGCCAGCGGAGACCCGAACACTGAAGCTTTCTTT.

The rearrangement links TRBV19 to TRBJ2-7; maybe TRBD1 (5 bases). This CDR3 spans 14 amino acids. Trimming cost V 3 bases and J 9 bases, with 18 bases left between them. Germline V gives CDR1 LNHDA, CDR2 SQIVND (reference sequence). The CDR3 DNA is TGTGCCAGTAGTATGTCTGAGACAGTGCATGGGCAGTACTTC. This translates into CASSMSETVHGQYF.

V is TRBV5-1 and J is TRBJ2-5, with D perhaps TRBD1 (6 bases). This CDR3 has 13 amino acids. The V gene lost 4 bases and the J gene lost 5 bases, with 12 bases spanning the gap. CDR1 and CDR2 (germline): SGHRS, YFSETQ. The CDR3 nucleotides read TGCGCCAGCAGCCAGGGGCAAACGGAGACCCAGTACTTC. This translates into CASSQGQTETQYF. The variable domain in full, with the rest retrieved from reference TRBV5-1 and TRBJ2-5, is KAGVTQTPRYLIKTRGQQVTLSCSPISGHRSVSWYQQTPGQGLQFLFEYFSETQRNKGNFPGRFSGRQFSNSRSEMNVSTLELGDSALYLCASSQGQTETQYFGPGTRLLVL.

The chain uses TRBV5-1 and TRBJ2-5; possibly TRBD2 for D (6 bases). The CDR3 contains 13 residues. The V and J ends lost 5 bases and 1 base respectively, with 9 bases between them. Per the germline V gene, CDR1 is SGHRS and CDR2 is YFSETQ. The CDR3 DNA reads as TGCGCCAGCAGGGACGGGAGCCAAGAGACCCAGTACTTC. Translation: CASRDGSQETQYF. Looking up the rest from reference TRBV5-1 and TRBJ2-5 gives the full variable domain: KAGVTQTPRYLIKTRGQQVTLSCSPISGHRSVSWYQQTPGQGLQFLFEYFSETQRNKGNFPGRFSGRQFSNSRSEMNVSTLELGDSALYLCASRDGSQETQYFGPGTRLLVL.

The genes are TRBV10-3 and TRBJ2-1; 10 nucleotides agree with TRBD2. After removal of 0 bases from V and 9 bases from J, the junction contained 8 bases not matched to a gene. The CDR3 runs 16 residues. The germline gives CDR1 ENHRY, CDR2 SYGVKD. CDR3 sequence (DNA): TGTGCCATCAGTGAGTCGGCTAGCGGGAGCATCAGTGAGCAGTTCTTC. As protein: CAISESASGSISEQFF.

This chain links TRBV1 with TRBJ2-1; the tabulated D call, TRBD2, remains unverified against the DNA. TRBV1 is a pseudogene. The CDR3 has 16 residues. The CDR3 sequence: CTSSQGPGLGAGEQFF. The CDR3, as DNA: TGCACCAGCAGCCAAGGCCCGGGACTAGGGGCCGGTGAGCAGTTCTTC.

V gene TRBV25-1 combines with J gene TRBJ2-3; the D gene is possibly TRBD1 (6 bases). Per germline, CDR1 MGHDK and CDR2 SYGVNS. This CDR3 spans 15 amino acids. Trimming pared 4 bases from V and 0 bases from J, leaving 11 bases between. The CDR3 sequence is CASSGFTGSTDTQYF. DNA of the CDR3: TGTGCCAGCAGTGGCTTCACAGGGAGCACAGATACGCAGTATTTT. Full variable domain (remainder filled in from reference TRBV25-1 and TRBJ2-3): EADIYQTPRYLVIGTGKKITLECSQTMGHDKMYWYQQDPGMELHLIHYSYGVNSTEKGDLSSESTVSRIRTEHFPLTLESARPSHTSQYLCASSGFTGSTDTQYFGPGTRLTVL.

In DNA form, the CDR3 reads TGTGCCAGCAGGATTACTGGGACTAGCGGTACAGATACGCAGTATTTT. Protein product: CASRITGTSGTDTQYF. The V gene is TRBV28, the J gene TRBJ2-3; 11 nucleotides match TRBD2. Germline V gives CDR1 MDHEN, CDR2 SYDVKM. The CDR3 contains 16 residues. V shed 6 bases, J shed 3 bases, and the junction held 8 bases outside the gene matches.

The CDR3 loop reads CASGPGTGAATLHF. CDR3 nucleotides: TGTGCCAGCGGACCCGGGACAGGAGCGGCGACCCTCCACTTT. V gene TRBV2 combines with J gene TRBJ1-6; TRBD1 aligns across 8 bases. V was clipped by 8 bases and J by 14 bases; unmatched bases: 14. Germline V gene sequence: CDR1 SNHLY, CDR2 FYNNEI. The CDR3 runs to 14 residues. Combining the CDR3 with reference TRBV2 and TRBJ1-6 gives the whole variable domain EPEVTQTPSHQVTQMGQEVILRCVPISNHLYFYWYRQILGQKVEFLVSFYNNEISEKSEIFDDQFSVERPDGSNFTLKIRSTKLEDSAMYFCASGPGTGAATLHFGNGTRLTVT.

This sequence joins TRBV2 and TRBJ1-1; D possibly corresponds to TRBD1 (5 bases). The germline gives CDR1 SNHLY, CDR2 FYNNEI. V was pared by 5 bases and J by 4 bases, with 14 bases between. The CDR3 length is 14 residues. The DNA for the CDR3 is TGTGCCAGCAGTCTGGGACCGGGGGGCACTGAAGCTTTCTTT. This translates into CASSLGPGGTEAFF.

The CDR3 DNA reads as TGTGCCAGCAGACGGGGTGTCAATAGCAATCAGCCCCAGCATTTT. Its protein is CASRRGVNSNQPQHF. The gene calls are TRBV19 and TRBJ1-5; D is undetermined. V lost 9 bases and J 0 bases, leaving 15 bases between the germline ends. CDR1 is LNHDA, CDR2 SQIVND, per germline (reference sequence). This CDR3 comprises 15 residues.

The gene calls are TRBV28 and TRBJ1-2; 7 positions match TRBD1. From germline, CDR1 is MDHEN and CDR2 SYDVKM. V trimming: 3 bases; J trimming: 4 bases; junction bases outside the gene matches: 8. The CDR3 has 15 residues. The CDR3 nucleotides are TGTGCCAGCAGTTTTAGTACAGGGGCTAGCTATGGCTACACCTTC. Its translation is CASSFSTGASYGYTF.

This CDR3 is CASSIPGGEQYF. The CDR3 region has the DNA TGTGCCAGCAGTATCCCTGGGGGGGAGCAGTACTTC. The chain employs TRBV27 and TRBJ2-7, with a possible D match to TRBD2 (6 bases). The CDR3 contains 12 residues. Trimming removed 5 bases from V and 7 bases from J, with 12 bases in between. Per germline, CDR1 MNHEY and CDR2 SMNVEV (reference sequence).

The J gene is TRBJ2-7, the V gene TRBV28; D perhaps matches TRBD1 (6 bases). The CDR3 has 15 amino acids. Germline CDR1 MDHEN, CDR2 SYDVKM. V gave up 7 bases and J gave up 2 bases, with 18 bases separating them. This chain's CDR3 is CASNPLGAGAYEQYF. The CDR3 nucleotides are TGTGCCAGCAACCCTCTAGGGGCAGGGGCCTACGAGCAGTACTTC.

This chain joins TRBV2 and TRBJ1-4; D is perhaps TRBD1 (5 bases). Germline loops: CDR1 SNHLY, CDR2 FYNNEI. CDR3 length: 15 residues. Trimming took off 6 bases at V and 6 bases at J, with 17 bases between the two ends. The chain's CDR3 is CASRRSTASDEKLFF. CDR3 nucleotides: TGTGCCAGCAGAAGGTCGACAGCGTCCGATGAAAAACTGTTTTTT.

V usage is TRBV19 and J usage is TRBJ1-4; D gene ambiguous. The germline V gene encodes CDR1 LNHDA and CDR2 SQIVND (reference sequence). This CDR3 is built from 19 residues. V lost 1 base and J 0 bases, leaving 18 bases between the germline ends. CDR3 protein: CASSIVGRPSPATNEKLFF. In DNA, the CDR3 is TGTGCCAGTAGTATAGTCGGCAGGCCCAGCCCTGCAACTAATGAAAAACTGTTTTTT. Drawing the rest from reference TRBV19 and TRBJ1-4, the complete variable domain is DGGITQSPKYLFRKEGQNVTLSCEQNLNHDAMYWYRQDPGQGLRLIYYSQIVNDFQKGDIAEGYSVSREKKESFPLTVTSAQKNPTAFYLCASSIVGRPSPATNEKLFFGSGTQLSVL.

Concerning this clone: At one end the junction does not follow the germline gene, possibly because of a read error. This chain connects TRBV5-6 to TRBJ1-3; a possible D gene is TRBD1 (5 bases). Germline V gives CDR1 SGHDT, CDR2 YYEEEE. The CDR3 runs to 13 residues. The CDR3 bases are TGTGCCAGCAGCTTGGGAAGGGGAACCACCATATATTTT. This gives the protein CASSLGRGTTIYF.